These 31 T cell receptor beta chains were sequenced from one sample in a study of CDR3 diversity in severe acne. Using its own MiXCR run on the PCR reads, TCRdb lists one record per CDR3 protein. The data hold about 84,000 distinct CDR3 sequences, with about 54% observed a single time. Sequencing input: blood. The receptor source for this set is a male donor in good health, without acne.

This clonotype was detected many times. This sequence joins TRBV19 and TRBJ2-7, with 10 bases identical to TRBD1. CDR1 is LNHDA, CDR2 SQIVND, per germline (reference sequence). The CDR3 is made up of 16 amino acids. The V segment lost 3 bases and the J segment 3 bases; nucleotides outside the gene matches: 8. Written as DNA, the CDR3 is TGTGCCAGTAGTATGGGAATGGGACAGGGGATCTACGAGCAGTACTTC. This sequence encodes CASSMGMGQGIYEQYF.

Remarks on this clonotype: A much larger clone lies a single base off, so this may be a read error. The rearrangement joins TRBV5-5 to TRBJ1-4; the D is unclear. Germline V lookup: CDR1 SGHKS, CDR2 YYEKEE (reference sequence). This CDR3 is 15 amino acids long. The CDR3 DNA sequence: TGTGCCAGCAGCTTAGGATTTTTCACTAATGAAAAACTGGTTTTT. It specifies CASSLGFFTNEKLVF.

This clonotype was recorded at least ten times. This chain joins TRBV6-5 and TRBJ2-1; TRBD2 aligns across 8 bases. There are 15 residues in the CDR3. Germline CDR1 reads MNHEY; CDR2 reads SVGAGI. V shed 5 bases, J shed 8 bases, and the junction held 11 bases outside the gene matches. DNA for the CDR3: TGTGCCAGCAGTCAGAGCGGGGGCGGAAGCGATGAGCAGTTCTTC. Encoded protein: CASSQSGGGSDEQFF.

CDR3 loop: CSVAPGLAGKETQYF. Written as DNA, the CDR3 is TGCAGCGTTGCACCGGGACTAGCGGGGAAAGAGACCCAGTACTTC. V gene TRBV29-1 combines with J gene TRBJ2-5; 13 bases are shared with TRBD2. The trim removed 4 bases at V and 3 bases at J, leaving 5 bases unmatched. Looked up from germline, CDR1 is SQVTM and CDR2 is ANQGSEA. The CDR3 extends over 15 amino acids.

This clonotype turned up a few times. This rearrangement joins TRBV7-8 to TRBJ2-7; a weak D match, TRBD1 (6 bases). Trimming left V 8 bases short and J 6 bases short, with 26 bases between. CDR3 length: 16 amino acids. The germline gives CDR1 SGHVS, CDR2 FQNEAQ. CDR3 nucleotide sequence: TGTGCCAGCGGATCCTCGGACAGATGGATCAGATCCGAGCAGTACTTC. Its protein is CASGSSDRWIRSEQYF.

This clonotype has just a few counts. The chain has TRBV13 and TRBJ2-5, with D tentatively TRBD2 (5 bases). The V and J ends lost 5 bases and 2 bases respectively, with 15 bases between them. Germline V gene lookup returns CDR1 PRHDT and CDR2 FYEKMQ (reference sequence). The CDR3 has 15 amino acids. CDR3 protein: CASSATSGWQETQYF. The CDR3, as DNA: TGTGCCAGCAGCGCAACCTCGGGGTGGCAAGAGACCCAGTACTTC.

This clonotype came up many times. This rearrangement joins TRBV7-9 to TRBJ2-1; tentatively, D is TRBD2 (6 bases). CDR1 and CDR2 from the germline V gene are SEHNR and FQNEAQ (reference sequence). This CDR3 spans 13 amino acids. V was pared by 5 bases and J by 15 bases, with 20 bases between. CDR3 nucleotides: TGTGCCAGCAGCCCCCCGGGACTCACCGCTTCGTTCTTC. As protein: CASSPPGLTASFF.

This clonotype was seen at least ten times. CDR3 in amino acids: CASGSPETTNEKLFF. The CDR3 DNA is TGTGCCAGCGGATCTCCAGAGACAACTAATGAAAAACTGTTTTTT. This chain connects TRBV2 to TRBJ1-4; no definite D call. This CDR3 has 15 amino acids. Trimming left V 8 bases short and J 0 bases short, with 13 bases between. Germline CDR1 reads SNHLY; CDR2 reads FYNNEI.

In this sample, this clonotype is medium-sized. The chain combines TRBV7-3 with TRBJ2-1, with D maybe TRBD2 (6 bases). Germline V gene lookup returns CDR1 SGHTA and CDR2 FQGTGA. Trimming pared 4 bases from V and 9 bases from J, leaving 16 bases between. The CDR3 sequence is 14 residues long. CDR3 in amino acids: CASSSALHGGEQFF. CDR3 nucleotides: TGTGCCAGCAGCTCGGCCCTACACGGGGGTGAGCAGTTCTTC.

The chain is built from TRBV7-2 and TRBJ2-7; D not certain. V shed 3 bases and J shed 8 bases, with 20 bases lying between them. This CDR3 is built from 15 residues. The germline V gene encodes CDR1 SGHTA and CDR2 FQGNSA. The CDR3 region has the DNA TGTGCCAGCAGCTTCGGCATGAGCAATCAGCCCCAGCAGTACTTC. Its translation is CASSFGMSNQPQQYF.

This clonotype appeared a few times. This chain links TRBV20-1 with TRBJ1-2, with D maybe TRBD1 (5 bases). Germline-derived CDR1 and CDR2 are DFQATT and SNEGSKA (reference sequence). V lost 3 bases and J lost 5, with 19 bases in between. This CDR3 has 15 residues. Here the CDR3 DNA reads TGCAGTGCTAGGCTTCAGGGTGGCTTCTCTTATGGCTACACCTTC. This sequence encodes CSARLQGGFSYGYTF.

This clonotype was picked up many times. This chain joins TRBV10-3 and TRBJ1-1; D gene uncertain. CDR1 and CDR2 from the germline V gene are ENHRY and SYGVKD. The CDR3 is made up of 12 amino acids. V was pared by 2 bases and J by 1 base, with 2 bases between. DNA of the CDR3: TGTGCCATCAGTGAGCCGAACACTGAAGCTTTCTTT. Protein sequence: CAISEPNTEAFF.

J is TRBJ2-5 and V is TRBV15; D assignment may be TRBD1 or TRBD2 (5 bases each). This CDR3 region has 16 residues. Per the germline V gene, CDR1 is LNHNV and CDR2 is YYDKDF (reference sequence). V was shortened by 5 bases and J by 13 bases, with 29 bases between the two germline ends. CDR3 coding DNA: TGTGCCACCAGCGGAATCGGGGACGGCTCCCAAAAGGCCCGGTACTTC. This translates into CATSGIGDGSQKARYF.

This clonotype was seen repeatedly, ten times or more. V is TRBV10-3 and J is TRBJ1-6; 7 nucleotides match TRBD1. Per the germline V gene, CDR1 is ENHRY and CDR2 is SYGVKD. V shed 0 bases and J 9 bases; nucleotides not matched to a gene: 5. The CDR3 totals 15 residues. CDR3 nucleotides: TGTGCCATCAGTGAGTCGGCAGGGGGGATTTCACCCCTCCACTTT. Its protein product is CAISESAGGISPLHF.

The chain has TRBV29-1 and TRBJ1-2, with D possibly TRBD1 on 5 matching bases. V shed 3 bases and J shed 4 bases, with 15 bases lying between them. CDR3 length: 14 residues. Germline V lookup: CDR1 SQVTM, CDR2 ANQGSEA. CDR3 loop: CSVERVSGGYGYTF. The DNA for the CDR3 is TGCAGCGTTGAGCGGGTCTCTGGGGGCTATGGCTACACCTTC.

The rearrangement uses TRBV12-3 or TRBV12-4 and TRBJ2-3, with 15 bases that match TRBD2. The CDR3 extends over 17 amino acids. J was trimmed by 7 bases and V by 5 bases; bases with no gene match: 10. The DNA of the CDR3 is TGTGCCAGCAGTGCCGGACTAGCGGGAGGGCTTTCAAATACGCAGTATTTT. Its protein is CASSAGLAGGLSNTQYF.

This clonotype was picked up many times. The CDR3 spells CASKARWWNTEAFF. The DNA of the CDR3 is TGTGCCAGCAAAGCAAGGTGGTGGAACACTGAAGCTTTCTTT. V and J are TRBV2 and TRBJ1-1; D call uncertain. Germline V gene sequence: CDR1 SNHLY, CDR2 FYNNEI. The germline V and J ends were trimmed by 7 bases and 1 base, with 13 bases remaining between them. The CDR3 is 14 residues long.

Ten or more counts support this clonotype. This chain joins TRBV20-1 and TRBJ1-2; 9 positions match TRBD1. Per the germline V gene, CDR1 is DFQATT and CDR2 is SNEGSKA (reference sequence). The trim removed 6 bases at V and 7 bases at J, leaving 6 bases unmatched. The CDR3 is 12 amino acids. This chain's CDR3 is CSAQGTGFGYTF. The CDR3 DNA reads as TGCAGTGCCCAGGGGACAGGGTTTGGCTACACCTTC.

This clonotype has a single count. The rearrangement uses TRBV2 and TRBJ2-2; 7 bases map to TRBD1. With 2 bases clipped from V and 1 base from J, the junction kept 10 bases outside the gene matches. The CDR3 contains 18 residues. From germline, CDR1 is SNHLY and CDR2 FYNNEI. The CDR3 spells CASSEIPRDSENTGELFF. The CDR3 nucleotides read TGTGCCAGCAGTGAAATACCCCGGGACAGCGAGAACACCGGGGAGCTGTTTTTT.

The CDR3 nucleotides are TGTGCCAGCAGTGACGTTGACGGCCTAAGGGGCCACACCTTC. The encoded protein is CASSDVDGLRGHTF. The chain is built from TRBV2 and TRBJ1-2, with TRBD1 as a possible D gene (5 bases). The length of the CDR3 is 14 residues. Germline assignment: CDR1 SNHLY and CDR2 FYNNEI. Trimming removed 3 bases from V and 12 bases from J, with 20 bases in between.

About this clonotype itself: This CDR3 fails to terminate in the conserved phenylalanine or tryptophan, so it likely reflects a read error. V gene TRBV5-4 combines with J gene TRBJ1-1; 7 bases agree with TRBD1. This CDR3 comprises 13 residues. Per the germline V gene, CDR1 is SGHNT and CDR2 is YYREEE (reference sequence). Trimming at V came to 2 bases and at J to 10 bases, leaving 8 bases not matched to a gene. CDR3 protein: CASSFTGVAVAFI. CDR3 nucleotide sequence: TGTGCCAGCAGCTTTACAGGGGTGGCTGTAGCTTTCATT.

In its sample, this clonotype was seen many times. The chain has TRBV20-1 and TRBJ1-2; TRBD1 is a possible D gene (5 bases). Germline loops: CDR1 DFQATT, CDR2 SNEGSKA (reference sequence). V lost 5 bases and J 8 bases, leaving 18 bases between the germline ends. This CDR3 comprises 13 residues. The CDR3 loop is CSAPYPRGGGYTF. The CDR3 DNA sequence: TGCAGTGCTCCTTACCCGCGTGGGGGGGGCTACACCTTC.

J is TRBJ2-5 and V is TRBV4-1; 13 bases align to TRBD2. Losses at the gene ends were 1 base for V and 2 bases for J; bases not matched to a gene: 7. This CDR3 has 18 residues. Germline lookup yields CDR1 MGHRA and CDR2 YSYEKL. The CDR3, as DNA: TGCGCCAGCAGCCAAGCGTGGGGACTAGCGGGGCTTCAAGAGACCCAGTACTTC. It yields the protein CASSQAWGLAGLQETQYF.

The rearrangement joins TRBV6-6 to TRBJ1-2, with 10 nucleotides matching TRBD1. The germline gives CDR1 MNHNY, CDR2 SVGAGI (reference sequence). The CDR3 loop spans 16 amino acids. V lost 4 bases, J lost 7 bases, and 12 bases stayed unmatched. The CDR3: CASSLVPDRGMGGYTF. The CDR3 region has the DNA TGTGCCAGCAGTTTAGTACCGGACAGGGGGATGGGTGGCTACACCTTC.

This clonotype was detected ten times or more. This rearrangement joins TRBV20-1 to TRBJ1-6; D possibly corresponds to TRBD1 (6 bases). V was pared by 2 bases and J by 7 bases, with 12 bases between. CDR3 length: 14 amino acids. From germline, CDR1 is DFQATT and CDR2 SNEGSKA (reference sequence). The CDR3 spells CSARTGSENSPLHF. CDR3 DNA: TGCAGTGCTAGAACAGGGTCGGAGAATTCACCCCTCCACTTT.

V usage is TRBV20-1 and J usage is TRBJ1-2, with 7 bases matching TRBD1. V shed 6 bases and J 4 bases; nucleotides not matched to a gene: 11. This CDR3 contains 14 residues. Germline V gives CDR1 DFQATT, CDR2 SNEGSKA (reference sequence). CDR3 sequence reads: CSAGPRGRGYGYTF. CDR3 bases: TGCAGTGCCGGACCGAGGGGGCGAGGCTATGGCTACACCTTC.

This clonotype has a count of ten or more. V and J are TRBV2 and TRBJ1-1; D is unresolved. This CDR3 region has 13 residues. CDR1 and CDR2 (germline): SNHLY, FYNNEI. Trimming took 1 base from V and 1 from J, leaving 4 bases between them. This chain's CDR3 is CASSEDRNTEAFF. The DNA of the CDR3 is TGTGCCAGCAGTGAAGACAGGAACACTGAAGCTTTCTTT.

This chain uses TRBV9 with TRBJ2-5; 7 nucleotides match TRBD2. This CDR3 has 15 residues. Germline V gene lookup returns CDR1 SGDLS and CDR2 YYNGEE. Trimming cost V 4 bases and J 5 bases; bases outside gene matches: 11. CDR3 protein: CASSRPRGEEETQYF. The CDR3 bases are TGTGCCAGCAGCCGCCCCCGGGGGGAGGAGGAGACCCAGTACTTC.

Comment on this clonotype: The DNA is left out, because the CDR3 cannot be placed on it with certainty; the CDR3 is given as TCRdb lists it. V gene TRBV5-5 combines with J gene TRBJ2-1; the table's D call, TRBD1, was not checked against the DNA. Inclusive of both ends, the CDR3 amounts to 17 amino acids. Germline assignment: CDR1 SGHKS and CDR2 YYEKEE (reference sequence). The CDR3 loop is CASSPRVGQGAYNEQFF.

To note about this clonotype: Germline and junction disagree at one end, which may indicate a read error. The chain couples TRBV7-7 to TRBJ2-5; TRBD1 or TRBD2 may be the D gene (5 bases each). CDR3 length: 14 residues. Germline V gives CDR1 SSHAT, CDR2 FNYEAQ (reference sequence). The CDR3: CASSSKGTRGTQYF. The CDR3 DNA reads TGTGCTAGCAGCTCGAAGGGGACCCGGGGGACCCAGTACTTC.

This clonotype was recorded at least ten times. The J gene is TRBJ1-2, the V gene TRBV6-1; D unresolved. Germline V gene data show CDR1 as MNHNS and CDR2 as SASEGT. The CDR3 length is 13 residues. Trimming removed 2 bases from V and 8 bases from J, with 12 bases in between. CDR3 loop: CASSESTAGGYTF. CDR3 nucleotide sequence: TGTGCCAGCAGTGAATCGACGGCGGGGGGCTACACCTTC.